This T cell receptor (beta chain) was obtained from a study of identifying expanded T cells in peripheral blood. TCRdb's table, derived via immunoSEQ multiplex PCR, lists solely in-frame clones and lacks some. The data show about 91,000 clones, more than 70% seen once. CDR1 is SGHNT and CDR2 is YYREEE in the germline V gene (reference sequence). Trimming cost V 3 bases and J 3 bases; bases outside gene matches: 8. The CDR3 is 16 amino acids. The sample was blood. The sequence derives from a person between 18 and 69 years old in good health. This chain links TRBV5-4 with TRBJ1-4; 7 bases fit TRBD1. CDR3 region: CASSWGLGTANEKLFF. The CDR3 DNA sequence: TGTGCCAGCAGCTGGGGCTTAGGGACAGCTAATGAAAAACTGTTTTTT.